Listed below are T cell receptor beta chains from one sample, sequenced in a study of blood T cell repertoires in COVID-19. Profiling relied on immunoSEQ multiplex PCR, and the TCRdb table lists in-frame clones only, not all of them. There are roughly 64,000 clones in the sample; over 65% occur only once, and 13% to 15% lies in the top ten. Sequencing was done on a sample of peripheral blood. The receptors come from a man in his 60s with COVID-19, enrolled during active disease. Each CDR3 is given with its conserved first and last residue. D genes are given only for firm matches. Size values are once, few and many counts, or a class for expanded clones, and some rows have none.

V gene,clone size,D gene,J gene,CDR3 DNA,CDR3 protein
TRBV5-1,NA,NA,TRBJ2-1,TGCGCCAGCAGCTTTGGCATCCTAGCCGGTGAGCAGTTCTTC,CASSFGILAGEQFF
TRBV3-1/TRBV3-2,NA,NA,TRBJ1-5,TGTGCCAGCAGCCAAGACAGGAATCAGCCCCAGCATTTT,CASSQDRNQPQHF
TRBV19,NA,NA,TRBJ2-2,TGTGCCAGTAGTCCAGACAGTTACACCGGGGAGCTGTTTTTT,CASSPDSYTGELFF
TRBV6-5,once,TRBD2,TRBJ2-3,TGTGCCAGCAGTTACGGAGCGGGGTGGTATTTT,CASSYGAGWYF
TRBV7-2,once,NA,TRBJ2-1,TGTGCCAGCAGCTTAGGGGGCAGGGTTTACAATGAGCAGTTCTTC,CASSLGGRVYNEQFF
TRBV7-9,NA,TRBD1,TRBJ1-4,TGTGCCAGCAGCTTAACAGGGGATGAAAAACTGTTTTTT,CASSLTGDEKLFF
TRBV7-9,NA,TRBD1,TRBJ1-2,TGTGCCAGCAGGAATCAGGGGGCGTACGGCTACACCTTC,CASRNQGAYGYTF
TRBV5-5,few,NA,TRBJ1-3,TGTGCCGGCCTTGATCGAAACACCATATATTTT,CAGLDRNTIYF
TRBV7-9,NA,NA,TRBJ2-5,TGTGCCAGCAGCATAAAAGAGACCCAGTACTTC,CASSIKETQYF
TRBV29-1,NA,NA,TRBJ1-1,TGCAGCGTTGAAGGAGGCGTACAGGGTGAAGCTTTCTTT,CSVEGGVQGEAFF
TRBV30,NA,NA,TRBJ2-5,TGTGCCTGGAGTGTAAGGCGTCTAGGGGGAGCGGAGACCCAGTACTTC,CAWSVRRLGGAETQYF
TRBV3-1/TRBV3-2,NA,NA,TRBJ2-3,TGTGCCAGCAGCCAAGATCCCATCAGCACAGATACGCAGTATTTT,CASSQDPISTDTQYF
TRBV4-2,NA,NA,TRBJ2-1,TGTGCCAGCAGCCAAGATGAGACTACAAACAATGAGCAGTTCTTC,CASSQDETTNNEQFF
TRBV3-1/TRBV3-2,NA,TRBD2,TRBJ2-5,TGTGCCAGCAGCCAGGAGGGACTAGCCCGGGGAGAGACCCAGTACTTC,CASSQEGLARGETQYF
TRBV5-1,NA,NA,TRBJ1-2,TGCGCCAGCAGCTTATCCGGGGGGTCTAGTGGCTACACCTTC,CASSLSGGSSGYTF
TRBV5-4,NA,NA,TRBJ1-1,TGTGCCAGCAGCTTGGAGCGGGGAAACACTGAAGCTTTCTTT,CASSLERGNTEAFF
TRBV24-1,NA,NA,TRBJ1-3,TGTGCCACCAGTGATTTGGGGCGGGGAGGTTCTGGAAACACCATATATTTT,CATSDLGRGGSGNTIYF
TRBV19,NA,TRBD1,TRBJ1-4,TGTGCCAGTACTCGCCGGGACAGGGACTTTAATGAAAAACTGTTTTTT,CASTRRDRDFNEKLFF
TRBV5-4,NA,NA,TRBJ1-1,TGTGCCAGCAGCCGAGGTGAACAGGGCGGGTCCACTGAAGCTTTCTTT,CASSRGEQGGSTEAFF
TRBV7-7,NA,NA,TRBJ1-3,TGTGCCAGCAGCCCTGCGCGGGGAGGGCCTGGAAACACCATATATTTT,CASSPARGGPGNTIYF
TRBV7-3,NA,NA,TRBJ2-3,TGTGCCAGCAGCGGATCAGGGGTGACGCAGTATTTT,CASSGSGVTQYF
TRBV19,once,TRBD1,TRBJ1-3,TGTGCCAGTAGTACCATGCGGACAGGGAATGGAAACACCATATATTTT,CASSTMRTGNGNTIYF
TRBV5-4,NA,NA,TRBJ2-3,TGTGCCAGCAGCTTGGCCGGTGGAGATACGCAGTATTTT,CASSLAGGDTQYF
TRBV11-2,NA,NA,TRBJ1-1,TGTGCCAGCAGCTCACTTGTGGGGGCAGACACTGAAGCTTTCTTT,CASSSLVGADTEAFF
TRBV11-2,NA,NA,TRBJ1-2,TGTGCCAGCAGCTTAGACCCTCAGGACTCTGGGGTCTACACCTTC,CASSLDPQDSGVYTF
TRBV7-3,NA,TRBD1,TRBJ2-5,TGTGCCAGCAGCCCGTCAGGCCAAGGGGGCGAGACCCAGTACTTC,CASSPSGQGGETQYF
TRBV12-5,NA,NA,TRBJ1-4,TGTGCTAGTGGTTTGGGACAGGTGGTCGAGGAAAAACTGTTTTTT,CASGLGQVVEEKLFF
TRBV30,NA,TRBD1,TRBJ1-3,TGTGCCTGGAGTGAAGGGACAGCAGTCTTAAACACCATATATTTT,CAWSEGTAVLNTIYF
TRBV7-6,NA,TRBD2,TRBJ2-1,TGTGCCAGCAGCTTAGGTTTAGCGGGCACGGGTAGTGAGCAGTTCTTC,CASSLGLAGTGSEQFF
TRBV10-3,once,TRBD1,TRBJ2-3,TGTGCCATCAGTGAGGGAGGGACAGGGAGCGGGGGCACAGATACGCAGTATTTT,CAISEGGTGSGGTDTQYF
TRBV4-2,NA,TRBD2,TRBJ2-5,TGTGCCAGCAGCCCGGGGGGGAGGAAAGAGACCCAGTACTTC,CASSPGGRKETQYF